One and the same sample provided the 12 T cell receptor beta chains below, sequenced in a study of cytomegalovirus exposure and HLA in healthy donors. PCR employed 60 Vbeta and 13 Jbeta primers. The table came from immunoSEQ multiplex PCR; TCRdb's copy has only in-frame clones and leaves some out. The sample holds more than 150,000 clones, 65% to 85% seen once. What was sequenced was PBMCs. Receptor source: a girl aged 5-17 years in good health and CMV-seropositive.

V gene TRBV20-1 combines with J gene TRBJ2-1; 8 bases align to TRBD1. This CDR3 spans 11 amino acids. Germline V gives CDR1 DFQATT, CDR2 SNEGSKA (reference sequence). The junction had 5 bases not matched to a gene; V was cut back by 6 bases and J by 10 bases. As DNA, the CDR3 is TGCAGTGCCAGACAGGGGAACGAGCAGTTCTTC. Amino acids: CSARQGNEQFF.

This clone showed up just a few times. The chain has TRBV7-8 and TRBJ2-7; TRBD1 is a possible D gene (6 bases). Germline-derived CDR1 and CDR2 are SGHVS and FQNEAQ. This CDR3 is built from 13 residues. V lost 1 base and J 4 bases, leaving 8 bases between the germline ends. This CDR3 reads CASSLEQGYEQYF. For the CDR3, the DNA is TGTGCCAGCAGCTTAGAACAGGGTTACGAGCAGTACTTC. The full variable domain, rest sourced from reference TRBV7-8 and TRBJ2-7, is GAGVSQSPRYKVAKRGQDVALRCDPISGHVSLFWYQQALGQGPEFLTYFQNEAQLDKSGLPSDRFFAERPEGSVSTLKIQRTQQEDSAVYLCASSLEQGYEQYFGPGTRLTVT.

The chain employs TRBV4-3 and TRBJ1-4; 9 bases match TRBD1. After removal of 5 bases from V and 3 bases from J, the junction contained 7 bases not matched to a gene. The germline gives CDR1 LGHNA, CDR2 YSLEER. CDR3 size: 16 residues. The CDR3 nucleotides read TGCGCCAGCAGCGCACACAGGGGGCTGGCTAATGAAAAACTGTTTTTT. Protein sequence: CASSAHRGLANEKLFF.

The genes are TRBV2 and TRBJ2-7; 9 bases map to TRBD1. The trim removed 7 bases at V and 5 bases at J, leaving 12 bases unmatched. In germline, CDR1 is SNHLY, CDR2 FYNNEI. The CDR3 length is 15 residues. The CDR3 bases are TGTGCCAGCACCCCAATTTTGACAGGGGGTCACGAGCAGTACTTC. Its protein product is CASTPILTGGHEQYF. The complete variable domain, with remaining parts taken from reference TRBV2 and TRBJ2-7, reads EPEVTQTPSHQVTQMGQEVILRCVPISNHLYFYWYRQILGQKVEFLVSFYNNEISEKSEIFDDQFSVERPDGSNFTLKIRSTKLEDSAMYFCASTPILTGGHEQYFGPGTRLTVT.

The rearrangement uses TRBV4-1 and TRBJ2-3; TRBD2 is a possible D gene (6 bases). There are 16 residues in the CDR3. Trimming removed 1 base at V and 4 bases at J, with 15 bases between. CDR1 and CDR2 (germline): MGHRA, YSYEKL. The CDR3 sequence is CASSQGPGVVPDTQYF. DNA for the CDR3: TGCGCCAGCAGCCAAGGACCGGGGGTGGTTCCAGATACGCAGTATTTT.

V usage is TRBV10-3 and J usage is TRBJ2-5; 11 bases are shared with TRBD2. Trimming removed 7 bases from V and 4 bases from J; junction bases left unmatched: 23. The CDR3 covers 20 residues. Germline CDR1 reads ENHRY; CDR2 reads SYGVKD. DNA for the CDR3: TGTGCCATCACCCGGTCCCTTATTCCTACTAGCGGGAGTAAAGGAGAGACCCAGTACTTC. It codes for CAITRSLIPTSGSKGETQYF.

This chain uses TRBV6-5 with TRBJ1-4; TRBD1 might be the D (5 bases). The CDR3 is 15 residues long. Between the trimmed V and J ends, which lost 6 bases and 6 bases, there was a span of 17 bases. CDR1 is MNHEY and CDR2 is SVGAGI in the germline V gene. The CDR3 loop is CASRPGRGLDEKLFF. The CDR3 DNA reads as TGTGCCAGCAGACCGGGCCGGGGGTTGGATGAAAAACTGTTTTTT.

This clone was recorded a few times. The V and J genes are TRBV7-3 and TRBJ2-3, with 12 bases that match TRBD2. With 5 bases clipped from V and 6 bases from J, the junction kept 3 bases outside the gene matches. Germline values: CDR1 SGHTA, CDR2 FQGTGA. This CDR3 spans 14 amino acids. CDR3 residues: CASSPGTSGDTQYF. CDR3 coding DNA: TGTGCCAGCAGCCCAGGGACTAGCGGGGATACGCAGTATTTT.

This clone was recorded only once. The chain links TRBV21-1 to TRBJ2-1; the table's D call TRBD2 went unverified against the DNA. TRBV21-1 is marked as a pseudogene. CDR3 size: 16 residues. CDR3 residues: CASSTPLAGGDNEQFF. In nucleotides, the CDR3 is TGTGCCAGCAGCACCCCACTAGCGGGAGGGGACAATGAGCAGTTCTTC.

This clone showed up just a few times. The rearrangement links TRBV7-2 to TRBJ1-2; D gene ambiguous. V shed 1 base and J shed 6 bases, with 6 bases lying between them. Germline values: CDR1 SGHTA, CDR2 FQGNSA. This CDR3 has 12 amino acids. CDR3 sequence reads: CASSLVGDGYTF. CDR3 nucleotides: TGTGCCAGCAGCTTAGTAGGAGATGGCTACACCTTC.

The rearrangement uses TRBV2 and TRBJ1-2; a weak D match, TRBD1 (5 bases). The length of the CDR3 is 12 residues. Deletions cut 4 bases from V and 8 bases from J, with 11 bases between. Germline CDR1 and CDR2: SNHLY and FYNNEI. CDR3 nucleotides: TGTGCCAGCAGTGCCCAGGGCGGAGGCTACACCTTC. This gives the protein CASSAQGGGYTF.

The CDR3 is CASSLEISGLAGETQYF. CDR3 sequence (DNA): TGTGCCAGCAGCTTGGAAATTTCGGGACTAGCGGGGGAGACCCAGTACTTC. The chain couples TRBV5-8 to TRBJ2-5, with TRBD2 matching over 13 bases. The CDR3 consists of 17 residues. V trimming: 0 bases; J trimming: 5 bases; junction bases outside the gene matches: 7. Germline V gene sequence: CDR1 SGHTS, CDR2 YDEGEE.